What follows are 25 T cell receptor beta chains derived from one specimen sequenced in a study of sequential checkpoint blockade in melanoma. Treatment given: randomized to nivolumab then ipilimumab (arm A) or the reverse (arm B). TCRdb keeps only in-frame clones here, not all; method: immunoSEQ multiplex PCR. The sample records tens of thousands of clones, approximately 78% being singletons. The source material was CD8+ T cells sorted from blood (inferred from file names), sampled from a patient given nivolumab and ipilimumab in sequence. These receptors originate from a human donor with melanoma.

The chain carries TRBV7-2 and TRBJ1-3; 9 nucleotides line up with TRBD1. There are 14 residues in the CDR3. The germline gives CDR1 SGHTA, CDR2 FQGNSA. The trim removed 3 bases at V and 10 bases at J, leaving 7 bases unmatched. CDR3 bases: TGTGCCAGCAGCTTCGGGACAGGGATTGGAACCATATATTTT. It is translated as CASSFGTGIGTIYF.

CDR3 nucleotide sequence: TGTGCCAGCAGCTTGAGCCGGGGATCAACTAATGAAAAACTGTTTTTT. Encoded protein: CASSLSRGSTNEKLFF. The V call is TRBV11-2, the J call TRBJ1-4; no clear D. Germline CDR1 is SGHAT and CDR2 is FQNNGV. This CDR3 spans 16 amino acids. Trimming cost V 3 bases and J 0 bases, with 11 bases left between them.

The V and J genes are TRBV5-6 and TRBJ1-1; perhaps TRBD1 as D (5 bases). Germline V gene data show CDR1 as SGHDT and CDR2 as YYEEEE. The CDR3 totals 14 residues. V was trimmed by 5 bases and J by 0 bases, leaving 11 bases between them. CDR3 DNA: TGTGCCAGCAGGAAGAACAGGTTGAACACTGAAGCTTTCTTT. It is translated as CASRKNRLNTEAFF.

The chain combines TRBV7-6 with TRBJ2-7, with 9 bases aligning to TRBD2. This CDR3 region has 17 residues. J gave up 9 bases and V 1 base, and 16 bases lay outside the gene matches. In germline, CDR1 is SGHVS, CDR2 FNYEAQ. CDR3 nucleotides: TGTGCCAGCAGCTTAGTCTCGAGCGGGAGGCCTCTTTTTGTGCAGTACTTC. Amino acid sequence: CASSLVSSGRPLFVQYF.

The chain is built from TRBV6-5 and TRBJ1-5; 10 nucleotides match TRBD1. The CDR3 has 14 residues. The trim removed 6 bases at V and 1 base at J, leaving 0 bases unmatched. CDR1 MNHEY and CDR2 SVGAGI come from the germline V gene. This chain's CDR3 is CASRDRGSNQPQHF. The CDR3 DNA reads TGTGCCAGCAGGGACAGGGGGAGCAATCAGCCCCAGCATTTT.

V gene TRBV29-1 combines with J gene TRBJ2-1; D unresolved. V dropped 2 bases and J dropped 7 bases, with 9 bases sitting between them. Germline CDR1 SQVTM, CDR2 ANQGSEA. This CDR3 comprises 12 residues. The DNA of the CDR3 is TGCAGCGTTGAATACTCTAGGAATGAGCAGTTCTTC. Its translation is CSVEYSRNEQFF.

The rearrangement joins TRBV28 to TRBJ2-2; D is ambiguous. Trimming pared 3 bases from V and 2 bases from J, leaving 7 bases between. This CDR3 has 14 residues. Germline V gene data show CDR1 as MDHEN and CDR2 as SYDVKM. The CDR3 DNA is TGTGCCAGCAGTTTTCCGCTAAACACCGGGGAGCTGTTTTTT. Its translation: CASSFPLNTGELFF.

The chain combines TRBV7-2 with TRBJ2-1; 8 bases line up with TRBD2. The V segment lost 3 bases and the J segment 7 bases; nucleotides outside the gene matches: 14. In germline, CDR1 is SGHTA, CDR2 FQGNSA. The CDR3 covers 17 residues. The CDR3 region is CASSLAGPGRGGNEQFF. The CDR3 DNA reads TGTGCCAGCAGCTTGGCTGGGCCCGGCCGGGGGGGGAATGAGCAGTTCTTC.

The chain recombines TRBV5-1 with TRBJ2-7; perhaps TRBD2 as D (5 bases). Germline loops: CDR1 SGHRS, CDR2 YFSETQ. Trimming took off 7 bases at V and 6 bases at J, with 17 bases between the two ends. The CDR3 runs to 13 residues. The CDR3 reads CASSLVGVSEQYF. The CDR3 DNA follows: TGCGCCAGCTCACTAGTCGGGGTGTCCGAGCAGTACTTC. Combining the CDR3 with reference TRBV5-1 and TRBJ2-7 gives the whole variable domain KAGVTQTPRYLIKTRGQQVTLSCSPISGHRSVSWYQQTPGQGLQFLFEYFSETQRNKGNFPGRFSGRQFSNSRSEMNVSTLELGDSALYLCASSLVGVSEQYFGPGTRLTVT.

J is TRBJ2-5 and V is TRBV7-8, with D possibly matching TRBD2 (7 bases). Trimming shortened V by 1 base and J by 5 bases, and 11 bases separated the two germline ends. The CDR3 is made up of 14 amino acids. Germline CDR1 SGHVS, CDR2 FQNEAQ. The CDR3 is CASSLGRGGETQYF. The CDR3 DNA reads TGTGCCAGCAGCTTAGGCAGGGGAGGGGAGACCCAGTACTTC.

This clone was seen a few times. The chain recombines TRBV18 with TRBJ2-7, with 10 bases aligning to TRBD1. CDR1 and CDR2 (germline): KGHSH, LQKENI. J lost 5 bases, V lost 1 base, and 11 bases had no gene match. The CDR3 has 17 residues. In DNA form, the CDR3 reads TGTGCCAGCTCACCACGAGTGCCGGGACAGGGGAGGAACGAGCAGTACTTC. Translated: CASSPRVPGQGRNEQYF.

In DNA form, the CDR3 reads TGTGCCAGCAGCCCCTTTTCGGGGTTTAATGAAAAACTGTTTTTT. Protein product: CASSPFSGFNEKLFF. This chain joins TRBV9 and TRBJ1-4; D gene ambiguous. The CDR3 contains 15 residues. In germline, CDR1 is SGDLS, CDR2 YYNGEE. Trimming pared 4 bases from V and 4 bases from J, leaving 14 bases between.

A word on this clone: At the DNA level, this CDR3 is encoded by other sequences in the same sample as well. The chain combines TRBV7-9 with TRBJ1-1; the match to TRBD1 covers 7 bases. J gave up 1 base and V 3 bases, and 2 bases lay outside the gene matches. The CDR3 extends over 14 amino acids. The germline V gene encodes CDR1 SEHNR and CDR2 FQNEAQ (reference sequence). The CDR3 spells CASSLDRKNTEAFF. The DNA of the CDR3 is TGTGCCAGCAGCTTGGACAGGAAGAACACTGAAGCTTTCTTT.

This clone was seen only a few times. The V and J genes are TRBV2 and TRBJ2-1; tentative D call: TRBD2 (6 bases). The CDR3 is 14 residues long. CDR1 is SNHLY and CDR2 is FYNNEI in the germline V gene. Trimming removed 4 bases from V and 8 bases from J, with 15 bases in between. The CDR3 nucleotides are TGTGCCAGCAGTGTGGAGGGAGTGGTTGATGAGCAGTTCTTC. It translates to CASSVEGVVDEQFF.

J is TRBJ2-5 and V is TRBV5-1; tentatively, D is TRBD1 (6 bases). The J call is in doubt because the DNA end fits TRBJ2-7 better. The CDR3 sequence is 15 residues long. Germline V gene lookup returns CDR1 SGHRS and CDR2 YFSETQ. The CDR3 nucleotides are TGCGCCAGCAGCTTGGATCCGGGGACACCCACCGAGCAGTACTTC. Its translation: CASSLDPGTPTEQYF.

The CDR3 loop reads CASSAGGWNTGELFF. CDR3 bases: TGTGCCAGCAGCGCAGGGGGCTGGAACACCGGGGAGCTGTTTTTT. This chain joins TRBV7-8 and TRBJ2-2; TRBD1 matches at 8 bases. J was trimmed by 1 base and V by 5 bases; bases with no gene match: 3. The length of the CDR3 is 15 residues. The germline V gene has CDR1 SGHVS and CDR2 FQNEAQ.

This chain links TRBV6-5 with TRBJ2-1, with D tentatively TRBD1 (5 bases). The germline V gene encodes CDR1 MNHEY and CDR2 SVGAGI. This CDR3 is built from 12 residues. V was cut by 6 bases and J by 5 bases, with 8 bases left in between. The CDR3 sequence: CASRTGHNEQFF. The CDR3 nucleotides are TGTGCCAGCAGAACAGGACACAATGAGCAGTTCTTC.

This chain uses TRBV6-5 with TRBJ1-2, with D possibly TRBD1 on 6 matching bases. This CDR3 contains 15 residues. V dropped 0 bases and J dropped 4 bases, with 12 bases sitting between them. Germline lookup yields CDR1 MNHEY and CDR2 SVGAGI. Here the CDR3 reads CASSYSTGKGYGYTF. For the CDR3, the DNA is TGTGCCAGCAGTTACTCTACAGGGAAAGGCTATGGCTACACCTTC.

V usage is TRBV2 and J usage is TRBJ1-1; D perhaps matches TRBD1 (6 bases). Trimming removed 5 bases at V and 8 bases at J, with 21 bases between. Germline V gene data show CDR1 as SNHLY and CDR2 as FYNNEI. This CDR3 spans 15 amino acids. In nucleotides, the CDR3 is TGTGCCAGCAGTCTGTCGACAGGCGCCATGAAGGAAGCTTTCTTT. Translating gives CASSLSTGAMKEAFF.

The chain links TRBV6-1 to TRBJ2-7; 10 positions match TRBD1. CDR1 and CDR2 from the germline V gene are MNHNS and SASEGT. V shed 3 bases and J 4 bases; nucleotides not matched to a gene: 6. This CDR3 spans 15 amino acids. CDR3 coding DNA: TGTGCCAGCAGTGACCCCGGGACAGGGGTATACGAGCAGTACTTC. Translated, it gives CASSDPGTGVYEQYF.

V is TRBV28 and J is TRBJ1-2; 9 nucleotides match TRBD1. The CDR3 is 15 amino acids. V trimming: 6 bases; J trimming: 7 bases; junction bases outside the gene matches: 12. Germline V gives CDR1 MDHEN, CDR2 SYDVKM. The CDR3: CASRTPGTGMGGYTF. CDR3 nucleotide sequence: TGTGCCAGCAGGACCCCCGGGACAGGGATGGGTGGCTACACCTTC.

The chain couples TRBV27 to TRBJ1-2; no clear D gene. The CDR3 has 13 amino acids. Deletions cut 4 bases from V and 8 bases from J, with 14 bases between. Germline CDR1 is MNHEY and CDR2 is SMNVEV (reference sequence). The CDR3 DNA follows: TGTGCCAGCAGTTCCGGGATCCCTGTGGGCTACACCTTC. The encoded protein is CASSSGIPVGYTF.

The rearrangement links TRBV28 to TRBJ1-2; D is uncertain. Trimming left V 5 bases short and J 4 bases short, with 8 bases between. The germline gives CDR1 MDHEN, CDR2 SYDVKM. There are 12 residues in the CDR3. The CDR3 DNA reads TGTGCCAGCAGTCTCTGGAGCTATGGCTACACCTTC. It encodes CASSLWSYGYTF.

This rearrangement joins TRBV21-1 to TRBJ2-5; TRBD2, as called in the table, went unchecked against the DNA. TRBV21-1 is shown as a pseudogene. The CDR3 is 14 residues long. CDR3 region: CANPNRRDQETQYF. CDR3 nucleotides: TGTGCCAACCCTAATAGGCGGGACCAAGAGACCCAGTACTTC.

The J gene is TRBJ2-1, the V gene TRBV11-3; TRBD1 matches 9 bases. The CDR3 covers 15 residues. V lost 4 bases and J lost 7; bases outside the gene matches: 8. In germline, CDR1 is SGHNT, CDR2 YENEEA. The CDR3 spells CASSSRGGQGNEQFF. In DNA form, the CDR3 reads TGTGCCAGCAGCTCCAGGGGTGGACAGGGGAATGAGCAGTTCTTC. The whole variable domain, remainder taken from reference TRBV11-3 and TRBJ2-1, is EAGVVQSPRYKIIEKKQPVAFWCNPISGHNTLYWYLQNLGQGPELLIRYENEEAVDDSQLPKDRFSAERLKGVDSTLKIQPAELGDSAVYLCASSSRGGQGNEQFFGPGTRLTVL.